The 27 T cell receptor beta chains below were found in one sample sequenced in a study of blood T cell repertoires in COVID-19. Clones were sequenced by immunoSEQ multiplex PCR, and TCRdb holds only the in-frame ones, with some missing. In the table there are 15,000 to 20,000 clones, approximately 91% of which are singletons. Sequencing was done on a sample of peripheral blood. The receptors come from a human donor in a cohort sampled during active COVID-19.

The CDR3 region is CASSQRDFPGYTF. The CDR3 DNA is TGTGCCAGCAGCCAGCGGGACTTTCCTGGCTACACCTTC. V is TRBV5-4 and J is TRBJ1-2; the D gene is possibly TRBD1 (5 bases). The CDR3 extends over 13 amino acids. Trimming cost V 4 bases and J 7 bases, with 14 bases left between them. Per the germline V gene, CDR1 is SGHNT and CDR2 is YYREEE (reference sequence).

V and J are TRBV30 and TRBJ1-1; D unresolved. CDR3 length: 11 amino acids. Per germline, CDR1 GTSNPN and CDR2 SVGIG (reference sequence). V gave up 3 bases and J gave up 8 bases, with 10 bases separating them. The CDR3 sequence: CAWRATEEAFF. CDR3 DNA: TGTGCCTGGAGGGCTACAGAAGAAGCTTTCTTT.

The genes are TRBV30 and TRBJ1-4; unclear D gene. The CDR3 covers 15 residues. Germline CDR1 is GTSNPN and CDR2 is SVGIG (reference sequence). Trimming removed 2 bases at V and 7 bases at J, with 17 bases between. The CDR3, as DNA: TGTGCCTGGAGTAGAACTCCCGGGATAGGTGAAAAACTGTTTTTT. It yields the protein CAWSRTPGIGEKLFF.

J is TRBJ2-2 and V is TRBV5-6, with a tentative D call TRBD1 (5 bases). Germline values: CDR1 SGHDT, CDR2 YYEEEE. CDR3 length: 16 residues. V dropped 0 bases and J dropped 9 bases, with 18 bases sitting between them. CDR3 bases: TGTGCCAGCAGCTTGGATGTTGGCAGGGCGATACGGGAGCTGTTTTTT. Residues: CASSLDVGRAIRELFF.

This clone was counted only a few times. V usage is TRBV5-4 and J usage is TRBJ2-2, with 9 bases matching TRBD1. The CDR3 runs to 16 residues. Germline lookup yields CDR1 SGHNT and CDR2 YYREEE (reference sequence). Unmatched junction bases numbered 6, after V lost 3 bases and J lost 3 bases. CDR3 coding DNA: TGTGCCAGCAGCTGGGGACAGGGACGATACACCGGGGAGCTGTTTTTT. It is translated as CASSWGQGRYTGELFF.

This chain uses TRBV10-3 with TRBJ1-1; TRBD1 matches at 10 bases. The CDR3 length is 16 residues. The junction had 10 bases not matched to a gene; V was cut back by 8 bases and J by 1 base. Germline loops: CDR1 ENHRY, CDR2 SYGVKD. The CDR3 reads CAISAGQGIQNTEAFF. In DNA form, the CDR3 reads TGTGCCATCTCGGCGGGACAGGGGATTCAGAACACTGAAGCTTTCTTT.

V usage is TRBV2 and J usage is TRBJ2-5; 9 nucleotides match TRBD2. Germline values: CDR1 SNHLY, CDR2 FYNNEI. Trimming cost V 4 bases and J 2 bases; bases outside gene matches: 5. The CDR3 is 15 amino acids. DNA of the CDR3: TGTGCCAGCAGTGTGGTAGCGGGGGCTCAAGAGACCCAGTACTTC. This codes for CASSVVAGAQETQYF.

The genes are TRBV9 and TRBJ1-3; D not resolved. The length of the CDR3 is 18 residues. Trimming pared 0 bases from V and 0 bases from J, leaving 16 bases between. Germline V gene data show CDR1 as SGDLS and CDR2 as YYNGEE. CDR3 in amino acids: CASSVDNRGGISGNTIYF. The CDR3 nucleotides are TGTGCCAGCAGCGTAGACAATCGGGGAGGGATCTCTGGAAACACCATATATTTT.

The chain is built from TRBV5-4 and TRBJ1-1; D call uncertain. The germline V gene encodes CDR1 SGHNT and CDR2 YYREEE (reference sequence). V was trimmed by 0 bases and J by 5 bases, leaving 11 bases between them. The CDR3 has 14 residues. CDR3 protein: CASSLDGTNTEAFF. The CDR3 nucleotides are TGTGCCAGCAGCTTGGATGGTACAAATACTGAAGCTTTCTTT.

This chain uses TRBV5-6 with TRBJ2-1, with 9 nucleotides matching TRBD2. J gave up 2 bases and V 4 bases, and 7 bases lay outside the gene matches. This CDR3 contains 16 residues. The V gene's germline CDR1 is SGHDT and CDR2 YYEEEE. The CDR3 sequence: CASSPGASGTYNEQFF. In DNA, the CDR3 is TGTGCCAGCAGCCCAGGGGCTAGCGGGACCTACAATGAGCAGTTCTTC. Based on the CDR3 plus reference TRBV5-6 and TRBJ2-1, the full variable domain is DAGVTQSPTHLIKTRGQQVTLRCSPKSGHDTVSWYQQALGQGPQFIFQYYEEEERQRGNFPDRFSGHQFPNYSSELNVNALLLGDSALYLCASSPGASGTYNEQFFGPGTRLTVL.

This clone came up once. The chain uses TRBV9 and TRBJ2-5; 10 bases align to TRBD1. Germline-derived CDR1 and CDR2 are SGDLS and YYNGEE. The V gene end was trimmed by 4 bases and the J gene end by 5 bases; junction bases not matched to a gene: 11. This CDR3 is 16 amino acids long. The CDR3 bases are TGTGCCAGCAGCCCCGGGACAGGGGTGAGTCAGGAGACCCAGTACTTC. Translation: CASSPGTGVSQETQYF.

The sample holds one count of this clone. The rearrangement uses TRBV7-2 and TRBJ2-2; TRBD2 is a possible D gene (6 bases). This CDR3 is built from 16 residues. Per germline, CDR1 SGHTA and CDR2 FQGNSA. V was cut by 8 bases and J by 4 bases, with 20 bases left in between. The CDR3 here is CASRAGRGAVTGELFF. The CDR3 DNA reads TGTGCCAGCCGCGCGGGAAGGGGCGCAGTCACCGGGGAGCTGTTTTTT.

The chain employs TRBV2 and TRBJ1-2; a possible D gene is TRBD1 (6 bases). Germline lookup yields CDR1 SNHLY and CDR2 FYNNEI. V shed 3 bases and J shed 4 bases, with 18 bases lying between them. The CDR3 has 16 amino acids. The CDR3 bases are TGTGCCAGCAGTGACCCAACGGGGCGGGGGCTCTATGGCTACACCTTC. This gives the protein CASSDPTGRGLYGYTF.

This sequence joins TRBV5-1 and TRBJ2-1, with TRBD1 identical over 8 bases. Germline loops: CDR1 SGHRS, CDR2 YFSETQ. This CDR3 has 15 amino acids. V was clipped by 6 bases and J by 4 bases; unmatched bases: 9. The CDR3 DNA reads TGCGCCAGCACCATGTCAGGGGGCGATTACAATGAGCAGTTCTTC. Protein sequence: CASTMSGGDYNEQFF.

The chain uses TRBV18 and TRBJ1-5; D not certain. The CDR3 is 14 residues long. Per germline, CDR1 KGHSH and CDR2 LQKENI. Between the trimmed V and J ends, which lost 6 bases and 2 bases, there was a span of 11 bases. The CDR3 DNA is TGTGCCAGCTCCCTCGAGAGGGGCAATCAGCCCCAGCATTTT. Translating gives CASSLERGNQPQHF.

CDR3 DNA sequence: TGTGCCAGCTCACCCAGACAGGTTTCAACCTCGAACACCGGGGAGCTGTTTTTT. It is translated as CASSPRQVSTSNTGELFF. This rearrangement joins TRBV18 to TRBJ2-2, with TRBD1 as a possible D gene (6 bases). The germline V gene has CDR1 KGHSH and CDR2 LQKENI. Trimming removed 3 bases at V and 0 bases at J, with 17 bases between. The CDR3 is 18 residues long.

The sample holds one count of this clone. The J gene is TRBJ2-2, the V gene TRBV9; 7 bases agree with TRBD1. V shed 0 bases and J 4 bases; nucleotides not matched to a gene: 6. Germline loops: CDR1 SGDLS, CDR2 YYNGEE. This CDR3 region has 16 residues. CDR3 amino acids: CASSVEVRTGTGELFF. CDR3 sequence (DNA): TGTGCCAGCAGCGTAGAAGTTCGGACAGGCACCGGGGAGCTGTTTTTT.

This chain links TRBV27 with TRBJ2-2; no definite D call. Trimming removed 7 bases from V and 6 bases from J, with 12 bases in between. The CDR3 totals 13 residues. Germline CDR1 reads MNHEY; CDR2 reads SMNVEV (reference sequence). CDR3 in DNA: TGTGCCAGCACCTCACTCTCGGCCGGGGAGCTGTTTTTT. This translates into CASTSLSAGELFF.

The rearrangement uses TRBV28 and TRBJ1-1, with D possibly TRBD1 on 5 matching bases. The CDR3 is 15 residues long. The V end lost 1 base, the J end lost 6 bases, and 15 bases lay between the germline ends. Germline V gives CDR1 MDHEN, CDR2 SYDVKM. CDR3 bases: TGTGCCAGCAGTTTATCGGCAGGGCCGTTAGCTGAAGCTTTCTTT. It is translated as CASSLSAGPLAEAFF.

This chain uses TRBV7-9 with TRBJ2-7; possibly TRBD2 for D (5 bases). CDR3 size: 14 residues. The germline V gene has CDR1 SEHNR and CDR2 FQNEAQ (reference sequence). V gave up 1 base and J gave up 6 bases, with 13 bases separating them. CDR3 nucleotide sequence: TGTGCCAGCAGCTTAGTCCGGACGGCGGGCGAGCAGTACTTC. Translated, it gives CASSLVRTAGEQYF.

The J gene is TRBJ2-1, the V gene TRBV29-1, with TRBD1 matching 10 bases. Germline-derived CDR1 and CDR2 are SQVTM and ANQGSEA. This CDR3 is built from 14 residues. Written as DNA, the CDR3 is TGCACCGTAGGACAGGGGGGCGGTTACAATGAGCAGTTCTTC. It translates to CTVGQGGGYNEQFF.

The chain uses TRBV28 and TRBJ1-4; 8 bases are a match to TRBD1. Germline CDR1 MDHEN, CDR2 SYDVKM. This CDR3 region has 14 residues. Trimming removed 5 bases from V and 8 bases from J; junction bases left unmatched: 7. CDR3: CASSLQGEREKLFF. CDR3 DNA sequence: TGTGCCAGCAGTCTACAGGGGGAGAGGGAAAAACTGTTTTTT.

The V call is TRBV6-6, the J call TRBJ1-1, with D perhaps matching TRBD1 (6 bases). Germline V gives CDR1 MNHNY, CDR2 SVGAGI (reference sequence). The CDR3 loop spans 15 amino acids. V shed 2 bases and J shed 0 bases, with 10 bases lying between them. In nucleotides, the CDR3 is TGTGCCAGCAGTTACCGGACAGAAATGAACACTGAAGCTTTCTTT. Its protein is CASSYRTEMNTEAFF.

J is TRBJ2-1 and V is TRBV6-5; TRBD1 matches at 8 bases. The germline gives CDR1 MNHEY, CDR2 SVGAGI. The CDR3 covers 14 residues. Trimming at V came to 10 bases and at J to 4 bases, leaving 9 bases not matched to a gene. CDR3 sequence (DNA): TGTGCCACCACTAACAGGGGGAGGTACAATGAGCAGTTCTTC. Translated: CATTNRGRYNEQFF.

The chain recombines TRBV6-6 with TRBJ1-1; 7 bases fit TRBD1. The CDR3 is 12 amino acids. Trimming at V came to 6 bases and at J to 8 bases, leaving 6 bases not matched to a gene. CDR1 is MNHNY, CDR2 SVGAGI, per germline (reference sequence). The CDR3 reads CASSDSQGEAFF. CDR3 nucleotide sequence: TGTGCCAGCAGCGATTCACAGGGGGAAGCTTTCTTT.

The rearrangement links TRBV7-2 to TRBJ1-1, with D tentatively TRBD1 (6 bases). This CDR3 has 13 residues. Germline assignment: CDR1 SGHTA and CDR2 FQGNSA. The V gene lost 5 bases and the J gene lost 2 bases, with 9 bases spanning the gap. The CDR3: CASSLQGNTEAFF. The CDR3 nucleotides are TGTGCCAGCAGCCTACAGGGTAACACTGAAGCTTTCTTT.

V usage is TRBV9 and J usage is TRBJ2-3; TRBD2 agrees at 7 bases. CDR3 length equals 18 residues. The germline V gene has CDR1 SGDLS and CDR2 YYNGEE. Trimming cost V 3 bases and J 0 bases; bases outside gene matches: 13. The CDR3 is CASSDRLEAGPSTDTQYF. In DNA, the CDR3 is TGTGCCAGCAGCGACCGCCTAGAAGCGGGGCCTAGCACAGATACGCAGTATTTT.